A selection of T cell receptor beta chains follows, all from one sample in a study of blood T cell repertoires in COVID-19. The assay was immunoSEQ multiplex PCR, and TCRdb's table has in-frame clones only and misses some. This table holds 200,000 to 250,000 clones, around 80% found once. The sample comprised peripheral blood. The source is a woman over 75 with acute or convalescent COVID-19. Both conserved end residues are part of each CDR3. A D gene is named only where the DNA matches it firmly. Size is omitted from some rows. Given values are once, few, many or a class for expanded clones.

D gene	clone size	V gene	J gene	CDR3 protein	CDR3 DNA
-	-	TRBV5-5	TRBJ2-5	CASSLKDTLKETQYF	TGTGCCAGCAGCTTGAAGGACACATTAAAAGAGACCCAGTACTTC
TRBD2	once	TRBV5-4	TRBJ2-1	CASSDPTSGGYNEQFF	TGTGCCAGCAGCGATCCTACTAGCGGGGGGTACAATGAGCAGTTCTTC
-	-	TRBV6-6	TRBJ2-3	CASSALGGRTDTQYF	TGTGCCAGCAGTGCCCTGGGGGGGCGCACAGATACGCAGTATTTT
TRBD2	-	TRBV10-2	TRBJ2-7	CASSDSGVSYEQYF	TGCGCCAGCAGTGACAGCGGGGTCTCCTACGAGCAGTACTTC
-	-	TRBV5-6	TRBJ1-2	CASSLARLYGYTF	TGTGCCAGCAGCTTGGCCAGGCTCTATGGCTACACCTTC
-	once	TRBV11-2	TRBJ2-1	CASSHRDFYNEQFF	TGTGCCAGCAGCCACCGGGACTTCTACAATGAGCAGTTCTTC
TRBD1	-	TRBV19	TRBJ1-4	CASSRGQTNEKLFF	TGTGCCAGTAGTAGGGGACAGACTAATGAAAAACTGTTTTTT
TRBD1	-	TRBV25-1	TRBJ2-5	CASRDPGQGQETQYF	TGTGCCAGCAGAGACCCGGGACAGGGCCAAGAGACCCAGTACTTC
-	-	TRBV27	TRBJ1-1	CASSLAGKTREAFF	TGTGCCAGCAGTTTGGCAGGGAAAACGAGAGAAGCTTTCTTT
-	once	TRBV30	TRBJ2-3	CAWSTGDTQYF	TGTGCCTGGAGTACGGGGGATACGCAGTATTTT
TRBD2	-	TRBV5-4	TRBJ2-5	CASSLGLAGKETQYF	TGTGCCAGCAGCTTGGGACTAGCGGGGAAAGAGACCCAGTACTTC
TRBD1	few	TRBV19	TRBJ1-2	CASNLRDRDRGYTF	TGTGCCAGTAACCTCCGGGACAGGGACCGTGGCTACACCTTC
TRBD2	-	TRBV4-3	TRBJ2-1	CASSQDQLAGGAGEQFF	TGCGCCAGCAGCCAAGATCAACTAGCGGGGGGAGCGGGTGAGCAGTTCTTC
TRBD2	once	TRBV7-3	TRBJ2-3	CASSPQASREGTDTQYF	TGTGCCAGCAGCCCCCAGGCGAGCCGGGAGGGCACAGATACGCAGTATTTT
-	-	TRBV19	TRBJ1-1	CASSPGRGLARMNTEAFF	TGTGCCAGTTCCCCCGGGAGGGGCTTAGCTAGAATGAACACTGAAGCTTTCTTT
TRBD1	-	TRBV30	TRBJ2-7	CAWSVMRQGSEQYF	TGTGCCTGGAGTGTTATGAGACAGGGATCCGAGCAGTACTTC
TRBD2	few	TRBV19	TRBJ2-1	CASAPSSGRHNEQFF	TGTGCCAGCGCCCCCTCTAGCGGGAGGCACAATGAGCAGTTCTTC
-	-	TRBV5-1	TRBJ1-1	CASSLETELENTEAFF	TGCGCCAGCAGCTTGGAGACGGAGCTAGAGAACACTGAAGCTTTCTTT
-	-	TRBV6-5	TRBJ1-6	CASSPRTGESPLHF	TGTGCCAGCAGCCCGCGTACGGGAGAATCACCCCTCCACTTT
-	-	TRBV5-4	TRBJ1-2	CASSLQGMIGYTF	TGTGCCAGCAGCCTCCAGGGTATGATTGGCTACACCTTC
TRBD2	-	TRBV5-4	TRBJ2-3	CASSFRASGSTDTQYF	TGTGCCAGCAGCTTTCGAGCTAGCGGGAGTACAGATACGCAGTATTTT
-	-	TRBV2	TRBJ2-3	CASSPTGSSTDTQYF	TGTGCCAGCAGTCCGACAGGAAGCTCCACAGATACGCAGTATTTT
-	-	TRBV7-8	TRBJ2-7	CASSLGGPPLYEQYF	TGTGCCAGCAGCTTAGGTGGGCCTCCCCTCTACGAGCAGTACTTC
-	-	TRBV19	TRBJ1-5	CASSRGAYQPQHF	TGTGCCAGTAGTAGGGGAGCTTATCAGCCCCAGCATTTT
-	-	TRBV6-5	TRBJ1-3	CASSYSGETGNTIYF	TGTGCCAGCAGTTACTCCGGGGAAACTGGAAACACCATATATTTT
-	-	TRBV10-2	TRBJ1-2	CASSEFAQVPPSF	TGCGCCAGCAGTGAGTTTGCCCAGGTTCCCCCCTCCTTC
-	-	TRBV19	TRBJ2-1	CASSPQTGGGLAPFF	TGTGCCAGTAGTCCCCAGACAGGGGGGGGACTAGCGCCGTTCTTC
TRBD2	-	TRBV5-1	TRBJ2-7	CASSSGGNSYEQYF	TGCGCCAGCAGCTCGGGGGGAAACTCCTACGAGCAGTACTTC
TRBD1	-	TRBV18	TRBJ1-1	CASSPGTVEAFF	TGTGCCAGCTCACCAGGGACAGTGGAAGCTTTCTTT
-	few	TRBV5-1	TRBJ2-6	CASSRDTGSSGANVLTF	TGCGCCAGCAGCCGAGATACAGGAAGCTCTGGGGCCAACGTCCTGACTTTC
TRBD2	-	TRBV3-1/TRBV3-2	TRBJ2-7	CASSRQGMASGRREQYF	TGTGCCAGCAGCCGTCAGGGGATGGCTAGCGGGAGAAGGGAGCAGTACTTC
-	-	TRBV27	TRBJ1-1	CASSLAAGFTMAEAFF	TGTGCCAGCAGTTTAGCGGCAGGGTTTACTATGGCTGAAGCTTTCTTT
TRBD1	-	TRBV6-5	TRBJ2-4	CASSYSLRGRMAVQYF	TGTGCCAGCAGTTACTCTCTCAGGGGGCGCATGGCGGTTCAGTACTTC
-	-	TRBV5-1	TRBJ2-3	CASSRGDSKFTDTQYF	TGCGCCAGCAGTAGGGGGGACAGCAAGTTCACAGATACGCAGTATTTT
TRBD1	-	TRBV6-2/TRBV6-3	TRBJ1-5	CASSPTGGSNQPQHF	TGTGCCAGCAGCCCAACAGGGGGGAGCAATCAGCCCCAGCATTTT
-	-	TRBV5-6	TRBJ1-2	CASSLISGYTF	TGTGCCAGCAGCTTGATCTCTGGCTACACCTTC
-	-	TRBV5-6	TRBJ2-1	CASSPFRADSYNEQFF	TGTGCCAGCAGCCCCTTCAGGGCCGACTCCTACAATGAGCAGTTCTTC
-	few	TRBV18	TRBJ2-3	CASSLDSSSTDTQYF	TGTGCCAGCTCTCTGGACAGTTCTAGCACAGATACGCAGTATTTT
-	-	TRBV14	TRBJ1-3	CASSQDRPGAIVSGNTIYF	TGTGCCAGCAGCCAAGACCGTCCGGGAGCCATAGTCTCTGGAAACACCATATATTTT
TRBD2	-	TRBV7-2	TRBJ2-3	CASSFLRGGGIGTDTQYF	TGTGCCAGCAGCTTCCTGAGGGGCGGGGGGATCGGCACAGATACGCAGTATTTT
TRBD2	-	TRBV27	TRBJ2-5	CASSWGGGKETQYF	TGTGCCAGCAGTTGGGGGGGAGGAAAGGAGACCCAGTACTTC
-	many	TRBV18	TRBJ2-2	CASSPPRLRNTGELFF	TGTGCCAGCTCACCACCGAGACTTCGAAACACCGGGGAGCTGTTTTTT
-	-	TRBV19	TRBJ2-1	CASSPPLAYEQFF	TGTGCCAGTAGTCCGCCCCTAGCGTATGAGCAGTTCTTC
TRBD2	-	TRBV19	TRBJ2-1	CASSIGTSGNEQFF	TGTGCCAGTAGTATCGGGACTAGCGGCAATGAGCAGTTCTTC
-	-	TRBV21-1	TRBJ1-5	CASTFGNQPQHF	TGTGCCAGCACCTTCGGCAATCAGCCCCAGCATTTT
TRBD1	few	TRBV5-4	TRBJ1-2	CASSIRQGINDGYTF	TGTGCCAGCAGCATAAGACAGGGAATAAATGATGGCTACACCTTC
-	-	TRBV7-8	TRBJ1-1	CASSLDSGNTEAFF	TGTGCCAGCAGCTTAGATTCAGGGAACACTGAAGCTTTCTTT
-	once	TRBV5-1	TRBJ2-7	CASSLGPGVGSYEQYF	TGCGCCAGCAGCTTGGGGCCGGGAGTAGGATCCTACGAGCAGTACTTC
TRBD2	-	TRBV11-2	TRBJ2-5	CASSLGVAGEETQYF	TGTGCCAGCAGCTTGGGAGTAGCGGGAGAAGAGACCCAGTACTTC
TRBD1	-	TRBV9	TRBJ2-1	CASSWGTGGNEQFF	TGTGCCAGCAGCTGGGGGACAGGGGGCAATGAGCAGTTCTTC
-	-	TRBV28	TRBJ2-7	CASSLRYEQYF	TGTGCCAGCAGTTTACGCTACGAGCAGTACTTC
TRBD2	-	TRBV27	TRBJ2-2	CASSPRGLAGAAGTGELFF	TGTGCCAGCAGTCCAAGGGGACTAGCGGGAGCCGCCGGCACCGGGGAGCTGTTTTTT
-	-	TRBV2	TRBJ1-1	CASMQQGGVSTEAFF	TGTGCCAGCATGCAGCAGGGCGGGGTATCCACTGAAGCTTTCTTT